The clone carrying this T cell receptor beta chain showed up many times. The sample comes from a study of T cells in Graves' hyperthyroidism and ophthalmopathy. Study information: Initial diagnosis, before any treatment, was when peripheral blood was collected.

Regions amplified from RNA transcripts were the TCR beta CDR3 regions. Primed by the HTBI set, a first-round RT-PCR was run on the TCR CDR3. A single record per CDR3 protein comes from TCRdb applying MiXCR to the multiplex PCR reads. The sample includes roughly 420,000 distinct CDR3 sequences, approximately 14% of them seen just once. CDR1 is SGHTA, CDR2 FQGNSA, per germline. CDR3 size: 14 residues. V was cut by 1 base and J by 3 bases, with 10 bases left in between. The chain carries TRBV7-2 and TRBJ2-7; D is unresolved. This receptor was identified in a woman in her late teens or twenties with Graves' hyperthyroidism. The sequenced sample was blood. The chain's CDR3 is CASSLDVTGYEQYF. CDR3 DNA: TGTGCCAGCAGCTTAGACGTCACTGGCTACGAGCAGTACTTC.